Listed here are 9 T cell receptor beta chains from one sample, sequenced in a study of blood T cell repertoires in COVID-19. The method was immunoSEQ multiplex PCR; TCRdb's version includes in-frame clones alone and lacks a portion of them. In the table there are 290,000 or so clones, more than 80% of which are singletons. Sequenced material: PBMCs or T cells enriched from blood (not recorded which). These receptors all come from a woman under 40 who had recovered from COVID-19.

The V and J genes are TRBV5-6 and TRBJ1-5; the match to TRBD1 covers 9 bases. The germline V gene has CDR1 SGHDT and CDR2 YYEEEE. There are 15 residues in the CDR3. Trimming at V came to 2 bases and at J to 2 bases, leaving 2 bases not matched to a gene. The CDR3, as DNA: TGTGCCAGCAGCTTACAGGGGGCCGGCAATCAGCCCCAGCATTTT. Translated: CASSLQGAGNQPQHF.

The chain recombines TRBV9 with TRBJ2-3; 7 nucleotides agree with TRBD2. Germline V gene lookup returns CDR1 SGDLS and CDR2 YYNGEE. Losses at the gene ends were 3 bases for V and 2 bases for J; bases not matched to a gene: 3. The CDR3 sequence is 14 residues long. The CDR3 reads CASSELAVTDTQYF. The CDR3 DNA reads as TGTGCCAGCAGCGAGCTAGCGGTCACAGATACGCAGTATTTT. Variable domain in full (rest from reference TRBV9 and TRBJ2-3): DSGVTQTPKHLITATGQRVTLRCSPRSGDLSVYWYQQSLDQGLQFLIQYYNGEERAKGNILERFSAQQFPDLHSELNLSSLELGDSALYFCASSELAVTDTQYFGPGTRLTVL.

The chain carries TRBV2 and TRBJ2-5; D is unresolved. The germline gives CDR1 SNHLY, CDR2 FYNNEI. The V end was cut by 2 bases, the J end by 5 bases, with 9 bases between. The CDR3 contains 13 residues. This CDR3 reads CASSENREETQYF. CDR3 nucleotides: TGTGCCAGCAGTGAAAACAGAGAGGAGACCCAGTACTTC.

This clone has a handful of counts. The chain combines TRBV6-5 with TRBJ1-3, with D hard to call. Per germline, CDR1 MNHEY and CDR2 SVGAGI. CDR3 size: 11 residues. V lost 6 bases and J 8 bases, leaving 8 bases between the germline ends. The CDR3 DNA follows: TGTGCCAGCAGGTTGGGAGACACCATATATTTT. It codes for CASRLGDTIYF.

The chain carries TRBV7-2 and TRBJ1-2; D perhaps matches TRBD1 (6 bases). CDR3 length equals 15 residues. CDR1 and CDR2 (germline): SGHTA, FQGNSA. Trimming took off 5 bases at V and 5 bases at J, with 18 bases between the two ends. The CDR3, as DNA: TGTGCCAGCAGCCCCCGACAGGCCGTCGGGTATGGCTACACCTTC. This sequence encodes CASSPRQAVGYGYTF.

The V gene is TRBV2, the J gene TRBJ1-2; 9 nucleotides line up with TRBD1. CDR3 length: 15 residues. The J segment lost 2 bases and the V segment lost 5 bases, leaving 6 bases of the junction unmatched. Germline V gene data show CDR1 as SNHLY and CDR2 as FYNNEI. In DNA, the CDR3 is TGTGCCAGCAGTCCTACAGGGGGCGCGAACTATGGCTACACCTTC. It is translated as CASSPTGGANYGYTF.

On this clone: Distinct nucleotide sequences in the sample also encode this CDR3. This sequence joins TRBV28 and TRBJ1-2, with a possible D match to TRBD1 (5 bases). CDR1 and CDR2 from the germline V gene are MDHEN and SYDVKM. There are 12 residues in the CDR3. The V and J ends lost 6 bases and 4 bases respectively, with 9 bases between them. CDR3 residues: CASSSGGYGYTF. CDR3 nucleotide sequence: TGTGCCAGCAGCTCCGGGGGCTATGGCTACACCTTC.

The chain employs TRBV5-6 and TRBJ2-7; 7 bases are shared with TRBD2. J was trimmed by 0 bases and V by 0 bases; bases with no gene match: 6. Per germline, CDR1 SGHDT and CDR2 YYEEEE. This CDR3 region has 16 residues. The CDR3 DNA sequence: TGTGCCAGCAGCTTGGAGGGAGCGGGAAGCTCCTACGAGCAGTACTTC. Translated: CASSLEGAGSSYEQYF.

This chain uses TRBV7-2 with TRBJ2-7, with 8 bases that match TRBD1. Trimming at V came to 4 bases and at J to 5 bases, leaving 7 bases not matched to a gene. The CDR3 contains 14 residues. The V gene's germline CDR1 is SGHTA and CDR2 FQGNSA. Here the CDR3 DNA reads TGTGCCAGCAGCTCTAGGACAGGGTCCGACGAGCAGTACTTC. This translates into CASSSRTGSDEQYF.